The clone carrying this T cell receptor beta chain was seen only a few times. The antigen is undetermined. Sequencing of TCR beta drew on CD8+ and CD4+ T cells from blood. Random hexamers were used to reverse transcribe the RNA input (roughly 0.5 to 1 ug). An immunoSEQ multiplex PCR generated amplified TCR beta CDR3 products spanning 54 Vbeta and 13 Jbeta. Using its own MiXCR run on the immunoSEQ multiplex PCR reads, TCRdb lists one record per CDR3 protein. The table includes 400,000 to 550,000 distinct CDR3 sequences, approximately 85% detected once. The data stem from a study of CD8 T cells in Susac syndrome. CDR3 size: 11 residues. Germline values: CDR1 MNHNS, CDR2 SASEGT. V was shortened by 4 bases and J by 8 bases, with 8 bases between the two germline ends. Overall study results and limits: The study recognized that its TCR sequencing and HLA analysis covered a relatively small number of individuals.

This sequence joins TRBV6-1 and TRBJ1-1, with D unresolved. The sequenced sample consisted of CD8+ T cells from PBMCs. This clonotype originated in a human donor with multiple sclerosis. This CDR3 reads CASSGGQEAFF. In DNA, the CDR3 is TGTGCCAGCAGTGGAGGTCAGGAAGCTTTCTTT.